The present entry profiles one T cell receptor (beta chain) with its context. This CDR3 is built from 15 residues. CDR1 is KGHSH, CDR2 LQKENI, per germline. V was clipped by 3 bases and J by 2 bases, with 12 bases between them. The sample belongs to a study of blood T cell repertoires in COVID-19. Looking at the study overall: The United States, Italy and Spain were the sources of the acute and convalescent COVID-19 samples.

Some clones are missing from TCRdb's copy, which holds only in-frame ones; the method was immunoSEQ multiplex PCR. Here the sample spans under 100,000 clones, around 80% being singletons. The sequence derives from a man in his 60s with COVID-19, enrolled during active disease. Material: peripheral blood. J is TRBJ2-3 and V is TRBV18; D possibly corresponds to TRBD1 (6 bases). The CDR3 DNA follows: TGTGCCAGCTCACCCTTTGGGGGCGCCACAGATACGCAGTATTTT. Protein: CASSPFGGATDTQYF.